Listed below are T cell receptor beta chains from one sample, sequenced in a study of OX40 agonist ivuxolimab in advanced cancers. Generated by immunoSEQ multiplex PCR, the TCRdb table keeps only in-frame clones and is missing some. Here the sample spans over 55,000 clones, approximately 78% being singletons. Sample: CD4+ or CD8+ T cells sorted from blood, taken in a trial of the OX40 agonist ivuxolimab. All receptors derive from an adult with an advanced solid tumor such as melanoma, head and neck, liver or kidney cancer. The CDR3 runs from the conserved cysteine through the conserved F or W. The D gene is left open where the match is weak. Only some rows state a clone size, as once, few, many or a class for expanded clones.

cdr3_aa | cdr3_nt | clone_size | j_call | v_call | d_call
CASSLAGAYEQYF | TGTGCCAGCAGCTTAGCGGGGGCGTACGAGCAGTACTTC | . | TRBJ2-7 | TRBV13 | .
CASSIETGEAGYGYTF | TGTGCCAGTAGTATAGAGACAGGGGAAGCAGGCTATGGCTACACCTTC | . | TRBJ1-2 | TRBV19 | TRBD1
CAIRRASGTNEKLFF | TGTGCCATCCGCCGGGCCTCGGGCACTAATGAAAAACTGTTTTTT | . | TRBJ1-4 | TRBV10-3 | .
CASSFTEKNIQYF | TGTGCCAGCAGCTTTACAGAAAAAAACATTCAGTACTTC | . | TRBJ2-4 | TRBV11-1 | .
CASSQRSSGDTQYF | TGCGCCAGCAGCCAGCGGTCTAGCGGAGATACGCAGTATTTT | once | TRBJ2-3 | TRBV4-1 | TRBD2
CASSKNQALLGAFF | TGTGCCAGTAGTAAAAACCAGGCCCTCCTTGGGGCTTTCTTT | . | TRBJ1-1 | TRBV19 | .
CASSFANTGELFF | TGTGCCAGCAGTTTCGCGAACACCGGGGAGCTGTTTTTT | . | TRBJ2-2 | TRBV27 | .
CASSLPTSGLSSYEQYF | TGTGCCAGCAGCTTACCAACTAGCGGCCTGAGCTCCTACGAGCAGTACTTC | . | TRBJ2-7 | TRBV7-9 | TRBD2
CASSLVAWGWTYGYTF | TGTGCCAGCAGCTTAGTGGCCTGGGGATGGACCTATGGCTACACCTTC | medium-sized | TRBJ1-2 | TRBV11-2 | .
CASTSGGRDEQYF | TGTGCCAGCACCTCGGGCGGGAGGGACGAGCAGTACTTC | . | TRBJ2-7 | TRBV6-5 | TRBD2
CASSSPGLNNSPLHF | TGTGCCAGCAGTTCGCCGGGACTGAATAATTCACCCCTCCACTTT | once | TRBJ1-6 | TRBV6-5 | .
CASSSGPSYEQYF | TGCGCCAGCAGCTCGGGCCCGTCCTACGAGCAGTACTTC | . | TRBJ2-7 | TRBV5-1 | .
CSVKPAGMNTEAFF | TGCAGCGTAAAGCCTGCCGGGATGAACACTGAAGCTTTCTTT | . | TRBJ1-1 | TRBV29-1 | .
CASSIFSRGAYEQYF | TGTGCCAGTAGTATCTTCTCGCGGGGTGCCTACGAGCAGTACTTC | . | TRBJ2-7 | TRBV19 | .
CASSDYGDTEAFF | TGTGCCAGTAGTGATTATGGGGACACTGAAGCTTTCTTT | . | TRBJ1-1 | TRBV19 | .
CASSETPSAHEQYF | TGTGCCAGCAGTGAAACCCCTAGCGCTCACGAGCAGTACTTC | . | TRBJ2-7 | TRBV6-1 | .
CASSEGSPEDYGYTF | TGTGCCAGCAGTGAAGGCAGCCCCGAAGACTATGGCTACACCTTC | . | TRBJ1-2 | TRBV6-1 | .
CASSPGQGINYGYTF | TGTGCCAGCAGCCCGGGACAGGGGATTAATTATGGCTACACCTTC | . | TRBJ1-2 | TRBV4-2 | TRBD1
CASSTSYYNEQFF | TGTGCCAGCAGTACTAGCTACTACAATGAGCAGTTCTTC | . | TRBJ2-1 | TRBV27 | .
CASSSLGTGSGYTF | TGTGCCAGCAGCTCTTTGGGGACAGGGTCTGGCTACACCTTC | . | TRBJ1-2 | TRBV5-4 | TRBD1
CASSKRGQGSDTQYF | TGTGCCAGCAGCAAAAGGGGACAGGGGTCAGATACGCAGTATTTT | . | TRBJ2-3 | TRBV7-2 | TRBD1
CASSQPGGGQTGELFF | TGCGCCAGCAGCCAACCAGGCGGGGGCCAGACCGGGGAGCTGTTTTTT | . | TRBJ2-2 | TRBV5-1 | .
CASSLESVNEKLFF | TGCGCCAGCAGCTTGGAATCGGTTAATGAAAAACTGTTTTTT | . | TRBJ1-4 | TRBV5-1 | .
CASSFSGGADTQYF | TGTGCCAGCAGCTTCTCCGGGGGCGCAGATACGCAGTATTTT | . | TRBJ2-3 | TRBV5-4 | .
CSVGSGAPDTQYF | TGCAGCGTTGGTAGCGGGGCCCCCGATACGCAGTATTTT | . | TRBJ2-3 | TRBV29-1 | TRBD2
CASSGLADSSGNEQFF | TGTGCCAGCAGTGGACTAGCGGACTCCTCCGGGAATGAGCAGTTCTTC | . | TRBJ2-1 | TRBV7-9 | TRBD2
CASSPRAPLPGNTIYF | TGTGCCAGCAGCCCACGAGCCCCACTACCTGGAAACACCATATATTTT | . | TRBJ1-3 | TRBV21-1 | .
CASSYGGQAGTDTQYF | TGTGCCAGCAGTTACGGGGGACAGGCGGGCACAGATACGCAGTATTTT | . | TRBJ2-3 | TRBV6-5 | TRBD1
CASWRLGLNTEAFF | TGTGCCAGTTGGCGCTTGGGTTTGAACACTGAAGCTTTCTTT | . | TRBJ1-1 | TRBV11-2 | .
CSVEKKGAGRQTQYF | TGCAGCGTTGAAAAGAAGGGCGCAGGGAGGCAGACCCAGTACTTC | . | TRBJ2-5 | TRBV29-1 | .
CASSSDGQGYPYEQYF | TGTGCCAGCAGCTCCGATGGACAGGGGTATCCCTACGAGCAGTACTTC | . | TRBJ2-7 | TRBV7-3 | TRBD1
CASSESYRLGGYTF | TGTGCCAGCAGCGAGTCTTACCGATTAGGCGGCTACACCTTC | . | TRBJ1-2 | TRBV7-9 | .
CASSDRGGKLFF | TGTGCCAGCAGTGACAGGGGAGGAAAACTGTTTTTT | many | TRBJ1-4 | TRBV2 | .
CATSGPRSQSYSGNTIYF | TGTGCCACCAGCGGCCCACGTAGCCAATCCTACTCTGGAAACACCATATATTTT | . | TRBJ1-3 | TRBV15 | .
CASSVRQGGTYEQYF | TGTGCCAGTAGTGTAAGACAGGGAGGGACCTACGAGCAGTACTTC | . | TRBJ2-7 | TRBV19 | .
CASSATGDSNQPQHF | TGTGCCAGCAGTGCCACAGGGGATAGCAATCAGCCCCAGCATTTT | . | TRBJ1-5 | TRBV6-4 | TRBD1
CARYGVTGISEQFF | TGTGCCAGGTACGGGGTAACAGGGATCAGTGAGCAGTTCTTC | . | TRBJ2-1 | TRBV21-1 | .
CASSRLAGGRYEQYF | TGTGCCAGCAGCCGACTAGCGGGAGGGCGGTACGAGCAGTACTTC | . | TRBJ2-7 | TRBV11-1 | TRBD2
CASSHPRPTGSYNEQFF | TGTGCCAGCAGCCACCCGCGTCCGACAGGGTCCTACAATGAGCAGTTCTTC | once | TRBJ2-1 | TRBV21-1 | .
CAIRVVSGNTIYF | TGTGCCATCCGGGTGGTCTCTGGAAACACCATATATTTT | . | TRBJ1-3 | TRBV10-3 | .
CASSLANQPQHF | TGTGCCAGCAGCTTAGCGAATCAGCCCCAGCATTTT | . | TRBJ1-5 | TRBV7-3 | .
CASSYLADEAFF | TGTGCCAGCAGTTACCTGGCGGACGAAGCTTTCTTT | . | TRBJ1-1 | TRBV6-6 | .
CASSRKGASNYGYTF | TGTGCCAGCAGCAGGAAGGGGGCCAGTAACTATGGCTACACCTTC | . | TRBJ1-2 | TRBV6-5 | TRBD1
CASMLGQGRSYGYTF | TGTGCCAGCATGTTGGGACAGGGGAGATCCTATGGCTACACCTTC | . | TRBJ1-2 | TRBV27 | TRBD1
CASSLAWENTEAFF | TGTGCCAGCAGCTTGGCGTGGGAGAACACTGAAGCTTTCTTT | . | TRBJ1-1 | TRBV7-2 | .
CASSPSLAGGGNEQFF | TGTGCCAGCAGCCCATCTCTAGCGGGAGGGGGAAATGAGCAGTTCTTC | few | TRBJ2-1 | TRBV11-2 | TRBD2
CASSLLQGPSYGYTF | TGCGCCAGCAGCTTACTACAGGGACCAAGCTATGGCTACACCTTC | . | TRBJ1-2 | TRBV5-1 | .
CASSLVVQGGQPQHF | TGTGCCAGCAGCTTAGTCGTCCAGGGTGGGCAGCCCCAGCATTTT | medium-sized | TRBJ1-5 | TRBV7-8 | .
CASSEEGGRPSYEQYF | TGTGCCAGCAGTGAAGAGGGCGGGAGGCCCTCCTACGAGCAGTACTTC | few | TRBJ2-7 | TRBV6-1 | TRBD2
CASRAGSWAEAFF | TGCGCCAGCAGAGCTGGAAGTTGGGCTGAAGCTTTCTTT | . | TRBJ1-1 | TRBV10-1 | .
CASSPGTSGSEEQYF | TGTGCCAGCAGCCCCGGGACTAGCGGGTCTGAGGAGCAGTACTTC | . | TRBJ2-7 | TRBV5-6 | TRBD2
CARRVGKETQYF | TGTGCCAGGCGTGTGGGGAAAGAGACCCAGTACTTC | . | TRBJ2-5 | TRBV2 | .
CASSIIQAGNTEAFF | TGTGCCAGTAGTATAATCCAGGCGGGGAACACTGAAGCTTTCTTT | once | TRBJ1-1 | TRBV19 | .
CASSLRDTEKLFF | TGTGCCAGCTCACTACGGGACACTGAAAAACTGTTTTTT | . | TRBJ1-4 | TRBV18 | .
CASSLVYGNTEAFF | TGTGCCAGCAGCTTAGTCTACGGGAACACTGAAGCTTTCTTT | once | TRBJ1-1 | TRBV11-3 | .